The clone carrying this T cell receptor (beta chain) showed up just a few times. Its antigen is still unknown. This specimen belongs to a study of T cells after yellow fever vaccination. Conversion of TCR transcripts into cDNA relied on 5'RACE template switching, which added a universal primer site and UMIs. TCRdb independently ran MiXCR on the 5' RACE reads; one entry per CDR3 protein. This repertoire shows 510,000 or so distinct CDR3 sequences, under 25% found once; its top ten account for around 15%. General observations from the study: Just a small share of clonotypes turned up in the CD4 compartment as well as the CD8 compartment. Re-detected after boosting: most primary clones, 96% of CD4 and under 90% of CD8.

The clonotype originates from a man aged 25-45 years who received the YFV17D yellow fever vaccine. The starting material was PBMCs, obtained 15 days after the yellow fever booster vaccination.

In DNA form, the CDR3 reads TGTGCCAGCAGACTGAGGGGAAAGGAAACTAATGAAAAACTGTTTTTT. It yields the protein CASRLRGKETNEKLFF. The V call is TRBV7-2, the J call TRBJ1-4; TRBD1 is a possible D gene (5 bases). V was shortened by 6 bases and J by 1 base, with 15 bases between the two germline ends. The germline V gene has CDR1 SGHTA and CDR2 FQGNSA. The CDR3 extends over 16 amino acids.